The 23 T cell receptor beta chains below come from one sample, sequenced in a study of blood T cell repertoires in COVID-19. Some clones are missing from TCRdb's copy, which holds only in-frame ones; the method was immunoSEQ multiplex PCR. The sample includes 250,000 to 350,000 clones, over 80% of them seen just once. The sample was peripheral blood. The receptor set was obtained from a woman between 50 and 59 years old with COVID-19, enrolled during active disease.

The chain has TRBV10-1 and TRBJ1-1; 7 positions agree with TRBD1. The junction had 4 bases not matched to a gene; V was cut back by 8 bases and J by 1 base. The CDR3 is 13 residues long. CDR1 WNHNN and CDR2 SYGVQD come from the germline V gene (reference sequence). In DNA form, the CDR3 reads TGCGCCAGCGTTCAGGGGGAGAACACTGAAGCTTTCTTT. As protein: CASVQGENTEAFF.

This sequence joins TRBV11-3 and TRBJ2-7; TRBD2 matches 13 bases. The germline CDR1 and CDR2 sequences are SGHNT and YENEEA. J lost 3 bases, V lost 4 bases, and 9 bases had no gene match. The length of the CDR3 is 17 residues. The CDR3 nucleotides are TGTGCCAGCAGCTCCGGGACTAGCGGGACTCGGTTCTACGAGCAGTACTTC. Amino acid sequence: CASSSGTSGTRFYEQYF. The full variable domain, rest sourced from reference TRBV11-3 and TRBJ2-7, is EAGVVQSPRYKIIEKKQPVAFWCNPISGHNTLYWYLQNLGQGPELLIRYENEEAVDDSQLPKDRFSAERLKGVDSTLKIQPAELGDSAVYLCASSSGTSGTRFYEQYFGPGTRLTVT.

This clone was recorded once. The V call is TRBV9, the J call TRBJ1-2; no definite D call. The CDR3 is 14 amino acids. The V gene's germline CDR1 is SGDLS and CDR2 YYNGEE. V lost 0 bases and J lost 8, with 14 bases in between. CDR3 DNA: TGTGCCAGCAGCGTAGGTCTGGACGGAGGAGGCTACACCTTC. Encoded protein: CASSVGLDGGGYTF.

The rearrangement links TRBV18 to TRBJ2-7; no firm D call. The CDR3 sequence is 14 residues long. V was clipped by 3 bases and J by 1 base, with 10 bases between them. The germline V gene has CDR1 KGHSH and CDR2 LQKENI. CDR3 bases: TGTGCCAGCTCACCTATAGACAAGTCCTACGAGCAGTACTTC. Residues: CASSPIDKSYEQYF.

This clone was seen once. The chain combines TRBV3-1 (or the pseudogene TRBV3-2) with TRBJ1-4; unclear D gene. This CDR3 is built from 15 residues. Trimming removed 4 bases at V and 0 bases at J, with 9 bases between. Germline values: CDR1 LGHDT, CDR2 YNNKEL (reference sequence). The CDR3: CASSPTFTTNEKLFF. In nucleotides, the CDR3 is TGTGCCAGCAGCCCAACATTTACAACTAATGAAAAACTGTTTTTT.

The chain is built from TRBV5-1 and TRBJ2-3, with D maybe TRBD2 (6 bases). The ends were cut back, 0 bases at V and 5 bases at J, with 10 bases in the middle. The germline CDR1 and CDR2 sequences are SGHRS and YFSETQ. The CDR3 consists of 14 residues. CDR3 nucleotide sequence: TGCGCCAGCAGCTTGGCCGGGGGTGGAGATACGCAGTATTTT. It codes for CASSLAGGGDTQYF.

This sequence joins TRBV10-3 and TRBJ1-4; TRBD1 matches 10 bases. Germline trimming cut 5 bases from V and 10 bases from J; bases unmatched to any gene: 7. The CDR3 extends over 14 amino acids. Germline V gives CDR1 ENHRY, CDR2 SYGVKD. CDR3 DNA: TGTGCCATCAGTCGGGACAGGGGTGGGGGAAAACTGTTTTTT. Its translation: CAISRDRGGGKLFF.

The V call is TRBV29-1, the J call TRBJ2-3, with 15 bases lining up with TRBD2. V lost 5 bases to trimming and J lost 1 base; unmatched junction nucleotides: 10. The CDR3 contains 18 residues. Per the germline V gene, CDR1 is SQVTM and CDR2 is ANQGSEA. This CDR3 reads CSVLGLAGGRRGTDTQYF. Written as DNA, the CDR3 is TGCAGCGTTCTCGGACTAGCGGGAGGGCGGAGGGGCACAGATACGCAGTATTTT.

This clone appeared a few times. The chain employs TRBV10-2 and TRBJ2-2, with 8 bases that match TRBD1. In germline, CDR1 is WSHSY, CDR2 SAAADI. CDR3 length equals 14 residues. Unmatched junction bases numbered 2, after V lost 5 bases and J lost 3 bases. The CDR3 here is CASSKQGDTGELFF. The CDR3, as DNA: TGCGCCAGCAGTAAACAGGGGGACACCGGGGAGCTGTTTTTT.

V is TRBV3-1 (or the pseudogene TRBV3-2) and J is TRBJ2-4, with TRBD2 identical over 7 bases. Germline assignment: CDR1 LGHDT and CDR2 YNNKEL (reference sequence). J was trimmed by 3 bases and V by 1 base; bases with no gene match: 9. The CDR3 is 17 residues long. The CDR3 is CASSQVLGGSGKNIQYF. Written as DNA, the CDR3 is TGTGCCAGCAGCCAAGTACTCGGCGGGAGCGGCAAAAACATTCAGTACTTC.

The chain employs TRBV19 and TRBJ2-1; unclear D gene. Germline values: CDR1 LNHDA, CDR2 SQIVND (reference sequence). V lost 3 bases and J lost 9, with 6 bases in between. The CDR3 sequence is 11 residues long. CDR3 coding DNA: TGTGCCAGTAGTATTACTACTGAGCAGTTCTTC. Residues: CASSITTEQFF.

This clone appeared once. The chain uses TRBV6-2 or TRBV6-3 and TRBJ2-1; D is uncertain. Germline V gene lookup returns CDR1 MNHEY and CDR2 SVGEGT. The CDR3 is 18 amino acids. V was cut by 0 bases and J by 0 bases, with 15 bases left in between. CDR3 in DNA: TGTGCCAGCAGTTACTCCCCTGGTCGGTCAAGCTCCTACAATGAGCAGTTCTTC. Translated, it gives CASSYSPGRSSSYNEQFF.

This CDR3 is CASSEARGSRNTQYF. CDR3 nucleotide sequence: TGCGCCAGCAGTGAGGCCCGCGGGAGTCGAAATACGCAGTATTTT. V is TRBV10-1 and J is TRBJ2-3; 7 bases map to TRBD2. The CDR3 consists of 15 residues. CDR1 WNHNN and CDR2 SYGVQD come from the germline V gene (reference sequence). V gave up 2 bases and J gave up 7 bases; unmatched junction bases: 9.

This clone was found once. The V call is TRBV30, the J call TRBJ1-5, with 8 positions matching TRBD1. V was pared by 0 bases and J by 2 bases, with 6 bases of the junction left unmatched. Germline CDR1 is GTSNPN and CDR2 is SVGIG (reference sequence). The CDR3 runs 16 residues. Here the CDR3 DNA reads TGTGCCTGGAGTGTACGAGACAGGGGTGGCAATCAGCCCCAGCATTTT. Amino acid sequence: CAWSVRDRGGNQPQHF.

This clone was seen once. Here the CDR3 reads CASSLVYGGNNQPQHF. CDR3 in DNA: TGTGCCAGCAGCTTAGTATATGGGGGCAATAATCAGCCCCAGCATTTT. The chain recombines TRBV7-9 with TRBJ1-5; possibly TRBD1 for D (6 bases). The CDR3 length is 16 residues. The germline CDR1 and CDR2 sequences are SEHNR and FQNEAQ (reference sequence). Trimming removed 1 base from V and 4 bases from J, with 14 bases in between.

The rearrangement uses TRBV19 and TRBJ2-7; 9 nucleotides line up with TRBD1. V shed 9 bases, J shed 4 bases, and the junction held 4 bases outside the gene matches. Germline values: CDR1 LNHDA, CDR2 SQIVND (reference sequence). This CDR3 is built from 12 residues. The CDR3 nucleotides are TGTGCCAGCACCGGGACAGGGTACGAGCAGTACTTC. It encodes CASTGTGYEQYF. Looking up the rest from reference TRBV19 and TRBJ2-7 gives the full variable domain: DGGITQSPKYLFRKEGQNVTLSCEQNLNHDAMYWYRQDPGQGLRLIYYSQIVNDFQKGDIAEGYSVSREKKESFPLTVTSAQKNPTAFYLCASTGTGYEQYFGPGTRLTVT.

V is TRBV7-9 and J is TRBJ2-7; no reliable D call. V was clipped by 5 bases and J by 3 bases, with 20 bases between them. The CDR3 runs to 16 residues. Germline V CDR1 and CDR2: SEHNR, FQNEAQ (reference sequence). The CDR3 DNA follows: TGTGCCAGCAGCCCCCAAGTAGGCGGCGTGTACTACGAGCAGTACTTC. Translation gives CASSPQVGGVYYEQYF.

The table lists this clone with a few counts. The genes are TRBV7-6 and TRBJ1-5, with D perhaps matching TRBD1 (6 bases). V dropped 2 bases and J dropped 2 bases, with 10 bases sitting between them. CDR1 and CDR2 from the germline V gene are SGHVS and FNYEAQ. The CDR3 consists of 15 residues. The CDR3 DNA is TGTGCCAGCAGCTTACTCCCAGGGGGCAATCAGCCCCAGCATTTT. Translation gives CASSLLPGGNQPQHF. Together with reference TRBV7-6 and TRBJ1-5, the CDR3 gives the full variable domain: GAGVSQSPRYKVTKRGQDVALRCDPISGHVSLYWYRQALGQGPEFLTYFNYEAQQDKSGLPNDRFSAERPEGSISTLTIQRTEQRDSAMYRCASSLLPGGNQPQHFGDGTRLSIL.

V and J are TRBV7-9 and TRBJ1-5; D ambiguous. The CDR3 covers 14 residues. Germline V gene data show CDR1 as SEHNR and CDR2 as FQNEAQ (reference sequence). Trimming shortened V by 5 bases and J by 4 bases, and 12 bases separated the two germline ends. CDR3 sequence (DNA): TGTGCCAGCAGCCAACCTGAGTCAAATCAGCCCCAGCATTTT. Amino acid sequence: CASSQPESNQPQHF.

A single count supports this clone. The CDR3, as DNA: TGTGCCAGCAGCCCTGGACAGACTAATATGGGCGAGCAGTACTTC. Amino acids: CASSPGQTNMGEQYF. The chain is built from TRBV6-2 or TRBV6-3 and TRBJ2-7, with D perhaps matching TRBD1 (6 bases). V was shortened by 6 bases and J by 6 bases, with 21 bases between the two germline ends. Germline V gene data show CDR1 as MNHEY and CDR2 as SVGEGT. The CDR3 is 15 amino acids.

CDR3 nucleotide sequence: TGTGCCTGGAGTAGGCTTAGCGGGAGGGCCTTAGATACGCAGTATTTT. Translation: CAWSRLSGRALDTQYF. This rearrangement joins TRBV30 to TRBJ2-3; 11 bases map to TRBD2. The CDR3 extends over 16 amino acids. Trimming at V came to 2 bases and at J to 5 bases, leaving 9 bases not matched to a gene. Germline values: CDR1 GTSNPN, CDR2 SVGIG (reference sequence).

This clone appeared once. The chain uses TRBV5-1 and TRBJ2-1; 7 bases line up with TRBD2. There are 15 residues in the CDR3. Germline V gene sequence: CDR1 SGHRS, CDR2 YFSETQ. After removal of 5 bases from V and 2 bases from J, the junction contained 7 bases not matched to a gene. This chain's CDR3 is CASRSGGSAYNEQFF. The CDR3 DNA is TGCGCCAGCAGATCGGGCGGGAGTGCCTACAATGAGCAGTTCTTC.

V and J are TRBV9 and TRBJ2-2; TRBD2 matches 13 bases. CDR3 length: 18 residues. Looked up from germline, CDR1 is SGDLS and CDR2 is YYNGEE. The V segment lost 0 bases and the J segment 5 bases; nucleotides outside the gene matches: 7. The CDR3 DNA follows: TGTGCCAGCAGCGTAGACGTACTAGCGGGAGGGGGGACCGGGGAGCTGTTTTTT. Its protein is CASSVDVLAGGGTGELFF.